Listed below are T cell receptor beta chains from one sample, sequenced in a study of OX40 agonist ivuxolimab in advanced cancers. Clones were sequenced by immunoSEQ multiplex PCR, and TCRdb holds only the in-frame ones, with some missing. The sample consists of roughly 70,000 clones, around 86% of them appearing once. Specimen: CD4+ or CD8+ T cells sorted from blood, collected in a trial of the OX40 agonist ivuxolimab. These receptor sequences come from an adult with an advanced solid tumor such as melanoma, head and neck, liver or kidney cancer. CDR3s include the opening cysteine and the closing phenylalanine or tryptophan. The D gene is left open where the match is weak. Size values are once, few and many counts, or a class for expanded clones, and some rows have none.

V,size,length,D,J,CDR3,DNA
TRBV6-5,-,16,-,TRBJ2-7,CASSYSMGGRSYEQYF,TGTGCCAGCAGTTACTCGATGGGGGGTCGATCCTACGAGCAGTACTTC
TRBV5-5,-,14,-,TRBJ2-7,CASRRTGSSYEQYF,TGTGCCAGCAGGAGAACGGGGAGCTCCTACGAGCAGTACTTC
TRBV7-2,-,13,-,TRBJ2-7,CASSFVVSYEQYF,TGTGCCAGCAGCTTCGTGGTCTCCTACGAGCAGTACTTC
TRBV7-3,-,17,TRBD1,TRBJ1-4,CASSLGFTGQTNEKLFF,TGTGCCAGCAGCTTAGGATTCACGGGACAGACTAATGAAAAACTGTTTTTT
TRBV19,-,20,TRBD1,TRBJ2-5,CASSIAPRSLWTGPKETQYF,TGTGCCAGTAGTATAGCCCCCAGGTCCCTTTGGACAGGGCCGAAAGAGACCCAGTACTTC
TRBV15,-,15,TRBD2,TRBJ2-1,CATSRASGGYNEQFF,TGTGCCACCAGCAGAGCCAGCGGGGGCTACAATGAGCAGTTCTTC
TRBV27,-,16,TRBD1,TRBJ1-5,CASSSLQGARNQPQHF,TGTGCCAGCAGTTCCTTACAGGGGGCAAGGAATCAGCCCCAGCATTTT
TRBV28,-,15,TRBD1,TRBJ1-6,CASSLPRGGNSPLHF,TGTGCCAGCAGTTTACCCCGAGGGGGCAATTCACCCCTCCACTTT
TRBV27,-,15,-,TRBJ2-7,CASSSRRGSVYEQYF,TGTGCCAGCAGTTCCCGCCGGGGTTCGGTCTACGAGCAGTACTTC
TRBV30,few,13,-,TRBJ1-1,CAWSPKGGFEAFF,TGTGCCTGGAGTCCAAAAGGGGGGTTTGAAGCTTTCTTT
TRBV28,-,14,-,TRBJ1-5,CASRTGQPNQPQHF,TGTGCCAGCAGAACTGGACAGCCCAATCAGCCCCAGCATTTT
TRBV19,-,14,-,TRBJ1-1,CASSRQPMNTEAFF,TGTGCCAGTAGTAGACAACCCATGAACACTGAAGCTTTCTTT
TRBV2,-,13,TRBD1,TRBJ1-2,CASRPGQGDGYTF,TGTGCCAGCAGGCCGGGACAGGGCGATGGCTACACCTTC
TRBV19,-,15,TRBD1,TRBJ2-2,CASSIETGVSGELFF,TGTGCCAGTAGTATCGAGACAGGGGTCTCCGGGGAGCTGTTTTTT
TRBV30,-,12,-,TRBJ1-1,CAWKRRYTEAFF,TGTGCCTGGAAGAGGCGATACACTGAAGCTTTCTTT
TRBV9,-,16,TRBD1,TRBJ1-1,CASSGGQGLITAEAFF,TGTGCCAGCAGCGGGGGACAGGGCTTAATTACCGCTGAAGCTTTCTTT
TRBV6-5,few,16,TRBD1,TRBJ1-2,CASSSGRGLVGYGYTF,TGTGCCAGCAGTTCCGGCAGGGGGCTTGTAGGCTATGGCTACACCTTC
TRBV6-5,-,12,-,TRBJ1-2,CASSEANYGYTF,TGTGCCAGCAGTGAAGCTAACTATGGCTACACCTTC
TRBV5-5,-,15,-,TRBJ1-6,CASSSAWRENSPLHF,TGTGCCAGCAGCTCGGCCTGGAGGGAAAATTCACCCCTCCACTTT
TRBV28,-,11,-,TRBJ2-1,CASVSYNEQFF,TGTGCCAGCGTATCATACAATGAGCAGTTCTTC
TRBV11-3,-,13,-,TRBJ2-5,CASSPGGQETQYF,TGTGCCAGCAGCCCGGGCGGGCAAGAGACCCAGTACTTC
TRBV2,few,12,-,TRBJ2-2,CASSESGWELFF,TGTGCCAGCAGTGAATCTGGGTGGGAGCTGTTTTTT
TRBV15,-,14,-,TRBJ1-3,CATSRGGSRSTIYF,TGTGCCACCAGCAGAGGGGGCAGCCGAAGCACCATATATTTT
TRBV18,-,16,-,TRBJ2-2,CASSPVSGQGTGELFF,TGTGCCAGCTCACCGGTGAGCGGCCAGGGGACCGGGGAGCTGTTTTTT
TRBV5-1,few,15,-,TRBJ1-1,CASSLGYRGETEAFF,TGCGCCAGCAGCTTGGGGTATCGGGGAGAAACTGAAGCTTTCTTT
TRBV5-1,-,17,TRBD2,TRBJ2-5,CASSPGEGAGGRETQYF,TGCGCCAGCAGCCCAGGGGAGGGCGCGGGGGGGAGAGAGACCCAGTACTTC
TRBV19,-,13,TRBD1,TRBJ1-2,CASSVDRARGYTF,TGTGCCAGTAGTGTGGACAGGGCTCGTGGCTACACCTTC
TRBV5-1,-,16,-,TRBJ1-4,CASSLAGAGVNEKLFF,TGCGCCAGCAGCTTGGCCGGGGCAGGAGTTAATGAAAAACTGTTTTTT
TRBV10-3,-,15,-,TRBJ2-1,CAISESMRGNNEQFF,TGTGCCATCAGTGAGTCGATGCGGGGTAATAATGAGCAGTTCTTC
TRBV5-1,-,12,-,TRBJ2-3,CASSLEGDTQYF,TGCGCCAGCAGCTTGGAGGGGGATACGCAGTATTTT
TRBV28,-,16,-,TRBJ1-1,CASRDRRADLNTEAFF,TGTGCCAGCAGGGATCGCCGGGCCGATTTGAACACTGAAGCTTTCTTT
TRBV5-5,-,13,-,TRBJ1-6,CASSVDIWAPLHF,TGTGCCAGCAGCGTGGACATCTGGGCACCCCTCCACTTT